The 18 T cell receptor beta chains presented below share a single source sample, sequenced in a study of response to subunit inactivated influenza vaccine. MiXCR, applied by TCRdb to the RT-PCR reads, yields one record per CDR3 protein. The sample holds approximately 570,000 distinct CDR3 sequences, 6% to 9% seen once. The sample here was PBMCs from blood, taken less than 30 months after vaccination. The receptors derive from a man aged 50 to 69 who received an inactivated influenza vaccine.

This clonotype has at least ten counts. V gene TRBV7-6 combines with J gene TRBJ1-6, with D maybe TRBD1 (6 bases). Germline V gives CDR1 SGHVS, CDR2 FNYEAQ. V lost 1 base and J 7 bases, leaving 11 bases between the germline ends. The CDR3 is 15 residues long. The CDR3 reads CASSLDNQGNSPLHF. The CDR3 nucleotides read TGTGCCAGCAGCTTAGATAATCAGGGGAATTCACCCCTCCACTTT.

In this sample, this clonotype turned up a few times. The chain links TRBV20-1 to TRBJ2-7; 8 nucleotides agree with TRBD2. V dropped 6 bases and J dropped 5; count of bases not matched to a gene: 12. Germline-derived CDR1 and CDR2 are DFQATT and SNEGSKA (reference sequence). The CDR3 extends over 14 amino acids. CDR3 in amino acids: CSARLALGLNEQYF. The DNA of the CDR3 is TGCAGTGCGCGACTAGCGCTTGGTTTGAACGAGCAGTACTTC.

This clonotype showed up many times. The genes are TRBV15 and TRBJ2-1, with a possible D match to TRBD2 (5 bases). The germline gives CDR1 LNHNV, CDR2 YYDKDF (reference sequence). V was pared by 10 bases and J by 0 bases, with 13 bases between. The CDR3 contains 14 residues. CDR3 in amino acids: CASAEGFSYNEQFF. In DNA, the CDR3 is TGTGCCAGTGCAGAGGGATTCTCCTACAATGAGCAGTTCTTC.

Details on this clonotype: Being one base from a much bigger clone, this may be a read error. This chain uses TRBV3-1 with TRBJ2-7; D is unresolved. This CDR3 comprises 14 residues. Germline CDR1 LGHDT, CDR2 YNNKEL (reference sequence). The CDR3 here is CAGSQGTQPNEQYF. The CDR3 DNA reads TGTGCCGGCAGCCAAGGTACGCAGCCGAACGAGCAGTACTTC.

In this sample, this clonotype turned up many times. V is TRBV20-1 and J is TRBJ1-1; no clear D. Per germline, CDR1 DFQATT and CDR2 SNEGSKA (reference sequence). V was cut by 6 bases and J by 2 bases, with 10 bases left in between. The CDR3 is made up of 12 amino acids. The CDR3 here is CSAISPNTEAFF. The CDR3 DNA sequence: TGCAGTGCAATCAGCCCAAACACTGAAGCTTTCTTT.

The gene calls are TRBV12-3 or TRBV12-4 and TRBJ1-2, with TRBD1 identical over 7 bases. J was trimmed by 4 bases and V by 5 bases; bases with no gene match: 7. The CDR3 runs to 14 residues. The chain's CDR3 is CASSGQVRRYGYTF. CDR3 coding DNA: TGTGCCAGCAGTGGACAGGTACGGCGCTATGGCTACACCTTC.

CDR3: CASSQKGAGEQYF. In DNA, the CDR3 is TGTGCCAGCAGCCAAAAAGGGGCTGGCGAGCAGTACTTC. The rearrangement uses TRBV3-1 and TRBJ2-7; D is possibly TRBD1 (5 bases). Trimming cost V 2 bases and J 6 bases, with 11 bases left between them. Germline-derived CDR1 and CDR2 are LGHDT and YNNKEL (reference sequence). This CDR3 has 13 amino acids.

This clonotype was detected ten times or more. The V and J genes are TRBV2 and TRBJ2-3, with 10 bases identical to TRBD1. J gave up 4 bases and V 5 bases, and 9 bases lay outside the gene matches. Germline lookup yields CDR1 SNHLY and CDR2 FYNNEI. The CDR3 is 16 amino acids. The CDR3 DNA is TGTGCCAGCAGTTTGGGACAGGGGAACGCAGCAGATACGCAGTATTTT. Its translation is CASSLGQGNAADTQYF.

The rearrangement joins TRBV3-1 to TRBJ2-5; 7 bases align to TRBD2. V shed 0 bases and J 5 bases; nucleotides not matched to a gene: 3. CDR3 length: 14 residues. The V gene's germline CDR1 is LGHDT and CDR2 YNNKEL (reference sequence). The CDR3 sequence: CASSQEGSGETQYF. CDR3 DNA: TGTGCCAGCAGCCAAGAAGGTAGCGGGGAGACCCAGTACTTC.

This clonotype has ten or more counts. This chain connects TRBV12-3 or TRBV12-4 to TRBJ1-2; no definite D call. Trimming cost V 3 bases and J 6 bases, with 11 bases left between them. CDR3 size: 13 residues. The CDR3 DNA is TGTGCCAGCAGTTTTTCAGGAAGAGATGGCTACACCTTC. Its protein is CASSFSGRDGYTF.

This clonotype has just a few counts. CDR3 amino acids: CSALIAGPTYEQYF. The CDR3 DNA reads TGCAGTGCACTAATAGCGGGTCCTACCTACGAGCAGTACTTC. The J gene is TRBJ2-7, the V gene TRBV20-1; 7 bases are shared with TRBD2. V shed 6 bases and J 2 bases; nucleotides not matched to a gene: 10. The CDR3 is made up of 14 amino acids. Looked up from germline, CDR1 is DFQATT and CDR2 is SNEGSKA (reference sequence).

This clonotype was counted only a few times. The CDR3 loop reads CASSLGGSGSLNTGELFF. The CDR3 DNA reads as TGCGCCAGCAGCTTGGGAGGTAGCGGGAGTTTGAACACCGGGGAGCTGTTTTTT. This chain connects TRBV5-1 to TRBJ2-2; 9 positions match TRBD2. The V and J ends lost 0 bases and 1 base, in that order; junction bases with no gene match: 7. The CDR3 covers 18 residues. Germline CDR1 and CDR2: SGHRS and YFSETQ.

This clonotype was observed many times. Here the CDR3 reads CASSLNLGYEQYF. CDR3 coding DNA: TGTGCCAGCAGTTTAAACCTGGGCTACGAGCAGTACTTC. The rearrangement joins TRBV27 to TRBJ2-7; D gene unclear. CDR1 is MNHEY, CDR2 SMNVEV, per germline (reference sequence). This CDR3 comprises 13 residues. V dropped 2 bases and J dropped 3 bases, with 8 bases sitting between them.

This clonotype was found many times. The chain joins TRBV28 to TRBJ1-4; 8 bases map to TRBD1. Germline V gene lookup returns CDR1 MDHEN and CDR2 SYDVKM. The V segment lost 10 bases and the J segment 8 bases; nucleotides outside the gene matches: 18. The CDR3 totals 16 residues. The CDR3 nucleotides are TGTGCCATCAATCCCGCAGGGGGCGCGGGGAGAGAAAAACTGTTTTTT. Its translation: CAINPAGGAGREKLFF.

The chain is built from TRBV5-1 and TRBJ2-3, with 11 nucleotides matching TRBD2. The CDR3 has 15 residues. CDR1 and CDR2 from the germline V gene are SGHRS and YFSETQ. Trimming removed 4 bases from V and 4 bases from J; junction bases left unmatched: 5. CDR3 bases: TGCGCCAGCAGCCCTGGGACTAGCGGAGCAGATACGCAGTATTTT. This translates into CASSPGTSGADTQYF.

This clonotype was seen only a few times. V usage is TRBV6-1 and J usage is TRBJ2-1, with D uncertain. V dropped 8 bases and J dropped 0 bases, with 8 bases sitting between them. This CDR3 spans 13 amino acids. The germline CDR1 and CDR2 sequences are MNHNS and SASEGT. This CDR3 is CASLRSSYNEQFF. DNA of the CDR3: TGTGCCAGCCTGAGAAGCTCCTACAATGAGCAGTTCTTC.

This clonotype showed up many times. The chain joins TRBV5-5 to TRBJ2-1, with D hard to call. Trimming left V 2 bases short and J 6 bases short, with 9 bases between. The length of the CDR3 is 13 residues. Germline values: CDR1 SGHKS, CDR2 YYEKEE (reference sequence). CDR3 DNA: TGTGCCAGCAGCTTCCCACACGGCAATGAGCAGTTCTTC. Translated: CASSFPHGNEQFF.

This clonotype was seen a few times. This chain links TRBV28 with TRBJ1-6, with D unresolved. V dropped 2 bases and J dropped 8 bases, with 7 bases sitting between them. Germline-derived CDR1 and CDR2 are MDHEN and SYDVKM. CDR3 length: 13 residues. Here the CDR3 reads CASSLRGYSPLHF. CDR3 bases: TGTGCCAGCAGTTTACGCGGGTATTCACCCCTCCACTTT.